The 16 T cell receptor beta chains in this list originate from one sample, sequenced in a study of human T cells and chemical hapten exposure. TCRdb independently ran MiXCR on the RACE reads; one entry per CDR3 protein. The data hold fewer than 85,000 distinct CDR3 sequences, with 11% observed a single time. The sample's time point: patch test 2, 6 weeks after DPC sensitization. Documented treatment: therapeutic diphenylcyclopropenone sensitization with weekly scalp DPC. Specimen: whole blood, collected in connection with sensitization to the hapten diphenylcyclopropenone (DPC). These receptors originate from a man younger than 35 with alopecia areata. Some clones in this sample may be carry-over from other donors' samples.

This clonotype appeared a few times. The CDR3 region has the DNA TGTGCCAGCAGCCAAGAATGGGCGAAGGGACTAGCGGGGCTCACCGGGGAGCTGTTTTTT. Protein sequence: CASSQEWAKGLAGLTGELFF. The rearrangement joins TRBV4-2 to TRBJ2-2; 13 bases align to TRBD2. The germline V gene encodes CDR1 LGHNA and CDR2 YNFKEQ. Unmatched junction bases numbered 11, after V lost 0 bases and J lost 4 bases. CDR3 length equals 20 residues.

This clonotype was picked up many times. The chain couples TRBV7-2 to TRBJ2-3, with D possibly being TRBD1 or TRBD2 (6 bases each). The CDR3 spans 16 residues. CDR1 and CDR2 from the germline V gene are SGHTA and FQGNSA. Trimming removed 1 base from V and 7 bases from J, with 18 bases in between. As DNA, the CDR3 is TGTGCCAGCAGCTTAGAAAGGATCAGTGGGGGGCATACGCAGTATTTT. Its translation: CASSLERISGGHTQYF.

The table lists this clonotype with a few counts. The chain uses TRBV4-3 and TRBJ2-5; the D gene is possibly TRBD2 (7 bases). The germline V gene has CDR1 LGHNA and CDR2 YSLEER. The CDR3 consists of 16 residues. Trimming shortened V by 1 base and J by 2 bases, and 14 bases separated the two germline ends. The CDR3 here is CASSQGAGAKQETQYF. The DNA for the CDR3 is TGCGCCAGCAGCCAAGGGGCGGGGGCCAAACAAGAGACCCAGTACTTC.

Comment on this clonotype: One end of the junction does not line up with germline, which may come from a read error. The rearrangement links TRBV5-8 to TRBJ2-4; no reliable D call. The CDR3 has 11 residues. Germline V CDR1 and CDR2: SGHTS, YDEGEE. In DNA form, the CDR3 reads TGTGCCAGCAGCTTGAAGGGTCACACAGCCTTC. This codes for CASSLKGHTAF.

This clonotype was counted a single time. The chain joins TRBV7-2 to TRBJ1-2; D is undetermined. Trimming pared 2 bases from V and 4 bases from J, leaving 8 bases between. The CDR3 is 13 residues long. Looked up from germline, CDR1 is SGHTA and CDR2 is FQGNSA. The CDR3 spells CASSLFPGYGYTF. In DNA, the CDR3 is TGTGCCAGCAGCTTATTTCCGGGCTATGGCTACACCTTC. Full variable domain (rest looked up from reference TRBV7-2 and TRBJ1-2): GAGVSQSPSNKVTEKGKDVELRCDPISGHTALYWYRQSLGQGLEFLIYFQGNSAPDKSGLPSDRFSAERTGGSVSTLTIQRTQQEDSAVYLCASSLFPGYGYTFGSGTRLTVV.

This clonotype appeared a few times. J is TRBJ1-6 and V is TRBV4-3, with a weak D call TRBD1 (6 bases). The CDR3 spans 22 residues. Germline V gene lookup returns CDR1 LGHNA and CDR2 YSLEER. V shed 0 bases and J shed 7 bases, with 31 bases lying between them. The CDR3 bases are TGCGCCAGCAGCCAAGATCTGGTCGGCATCGGTACCGGGGGCGGACGAAATTCACCCCTCCACTTT. Amino acid sequence: CASSQDLVGIGTGGGRNSPLHF.

The genes are TRBV2 and TRBJ1-2; maybe TRBD1 (6 bases). The CDR3 length is 14 residues. Per the germline V gene, CDR1 is SNHLY and CDR2 is FYNNEI. The V end lost 7 bases, the J end lost 2 bases, and 14 bases lay between the germline ends. CDR3 sequence reads: CASTGELANYGYTF. The DNA of the CDR3 is TGTGCCAGCACAGGGGAATTAGCGAACTATGGCTACACCTTC.

The chain couples TRBV5-1 to TRBJ1-2, with D possibly being TRBD1 (6 bases). The CDR3 runs 15 residues. Trimming shortened V by 3 bases and J by 5 bases, and 17 bases separated the two germline ends. Germline-derived CDR1 and CDR2 are SGHRS and YFSETQ. The CDR3 DNA reads as TGCGCCAGCAGCTGGATGGGGGACACGGCATATGGCTACACCTTC. This sequence encodes CASSWMGDTAYGYTF.

This clonotype was observed a few times. This CDR3 is CASSRGVGSSYNSPLHF. Here the CDR3 DNA reads TGTGCCAGCAGCCGAGGGGTGGGGAGCTCCTATAATTCACCCCTCCACTTT. This chain joins TRBV9 and TRBJ1-6, with TRBD1 as a possible D gene (5 bases). This CDR3 contains 17 residues. Germline CDR1 and CDR2: SGDLS and YYNGEE. Trimming shortened V by 4 bases and J by 0 bases, and 14 bases separated the two germline ends.

This clonotype was counted between two and nine times. V usage is TRBV7-2 and J usage is TRBJ2-1, with D perhaps matching TRBD1 (6 bases). Deletions cut 5 bases from V and 3 bases from J, with 11 bases between. Germline loops: CDR1 SGHTA, CDR2 FQGNSA. The CDR3 extends over 14 amino acids. The CDR3 loop is CASSPARGYNEQFF. The CDR3 DNA is TGTGCCAGCAGCCCCGCCAGGGGCTACAATGAGCAGTTCTTC.

This clonotype was counted only a few times. This rearrangement joins TRBV7-2 to TRBJ1-1; D perhaps matches TRBD1 (6 bases). This CDR3 has 14 residues. Looked up from germline, CDR1 is SGHTA and CDR2 is FQGNSA. V was shortened by 2 bases and J by 7 bases, with 14 bases between the two germline ends. CDR3 DNA: TGTGCCAGCAGCTTAAGTGCAGGGGCCGATGAAGCTTTCTTT. As protein: CASSLSAGADEAFF.

The CDR3 DNA reads TGTGCCAGCAGTGAACTCGGGGCTAATAATTCACCCCTCCACTTT. It is translated as CASSELGANNSPLHF. The chain has TRBV2 and TRBJ1-6, with D possibly being TRBD1 (5 bases). Trimming removed 2 bases at V and 5 bases at J, with 10 bases between. This CDR3 is 15 amino acids long. Germline assignment: CDR1 SNHLY and CDR2 FYNNEI.

In this sample, this clonotype turned up a few times. The CDR3 bases are TGTGCCAGCAGCCCGGGACAGGGGCTGAACACTGAAGCTTTCTTT. Encoded protein: CASSPGQGLNTEAFF. V gene TRBV9 combines with J gene TRBJ1-1; 10 bases fit TRBD1. The CDR3 totals 15 residues. From germline, CDR1 is SGDLS and CDR2 YYNGEE. J was trimmed by 0 bases and V by 4 bases; bases with no gene match: 3.

Only a few counts were recorded for this clonotype. This rearrangement joins TRBV20-1 to TRBJ1-1; D remains unclear. The CDR3 spans 13 residues. V was cut by 3 bases and J by 1 base, with 9 bases left in between. Looked up from germline, CDR1 is DFQATT and CDR2 is SNEGSKA (reference sequence). The CDR3 region has the DNA TGCAGTGCTAGCCCGGACCCGAACACTGAAGCTTTCTTT. Translating gives CSASPDPNTEAFF.

This clonotype was picked up a small number of times. This sequence joins TRBV28 and TRBJ2-3, with D perhaps given as TRBD1 or TRBD2 (6 bases each). Trimming took off 3 bases at V and 4 bases at J, with 14 bases between the two ends. CDR1 is MDHEN, CDR2 SYDVKM, per germline. The CDR3 contains 15 residues. CDR3 residues: CASSLYGGRPDTQYF. In DNA, the CDR3 is TGTGCCAGCAGTTTGTATGGGGGGCGTCCAGATACGCAGTATTTT.

V is TRBV7-2 and J is TRBJ1-6, with D possibly matching TRBD1 (6 bases). The V and J ends lost 10 bases and 7 bases respectively, with 14 bases between them. CDR1 and CDR2 from the germline V gene are SGHTA and FQGNSA. The CDR3 is made up of 13 amino acids. CDR3: CAIEGEVNSPLHF. The CDR3 DNA is TGTGCCATCGAGGGGGAGGTAAATTCACCCCTCCACTTT.